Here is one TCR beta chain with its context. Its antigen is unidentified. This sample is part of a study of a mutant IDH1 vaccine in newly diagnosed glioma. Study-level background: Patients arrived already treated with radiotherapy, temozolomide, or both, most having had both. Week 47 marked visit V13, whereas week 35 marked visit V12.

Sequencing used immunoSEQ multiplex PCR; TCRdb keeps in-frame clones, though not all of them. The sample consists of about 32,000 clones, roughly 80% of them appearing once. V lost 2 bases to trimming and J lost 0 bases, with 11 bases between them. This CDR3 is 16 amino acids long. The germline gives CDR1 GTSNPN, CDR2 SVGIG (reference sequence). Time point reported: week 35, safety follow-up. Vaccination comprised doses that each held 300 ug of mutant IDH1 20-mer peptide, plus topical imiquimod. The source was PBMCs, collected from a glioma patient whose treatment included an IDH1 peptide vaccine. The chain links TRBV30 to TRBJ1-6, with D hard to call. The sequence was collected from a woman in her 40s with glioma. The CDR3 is CAWSRSSLSYNSPLHF. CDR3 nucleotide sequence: TGTGCCTGGAGTCGCAGTTCACTCTCCTATAATTCACCCCTCCACTTT.